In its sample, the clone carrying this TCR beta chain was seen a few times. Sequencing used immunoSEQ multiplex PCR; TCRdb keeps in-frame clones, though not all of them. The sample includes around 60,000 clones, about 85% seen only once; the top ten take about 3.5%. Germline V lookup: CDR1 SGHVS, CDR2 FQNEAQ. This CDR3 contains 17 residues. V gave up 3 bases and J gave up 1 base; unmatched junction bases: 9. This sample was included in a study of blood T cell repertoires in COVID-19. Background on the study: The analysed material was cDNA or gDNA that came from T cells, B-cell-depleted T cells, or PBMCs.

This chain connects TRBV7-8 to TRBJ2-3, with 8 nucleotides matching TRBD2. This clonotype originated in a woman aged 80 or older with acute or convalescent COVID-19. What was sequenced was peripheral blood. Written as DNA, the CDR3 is TGTGCCAGCAGCTTGTCGCTGGTAGCGGGACGCACAGATACGCAGTATTTT. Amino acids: CASSLSLVAGRTDTQYF.